These 9 T cell receptor beta chains were sequenced from one sample in a study of cytomegalovirus exposure and HLA in healthy donors. Use of 60 Vbeta and 13 Jbeta primers characterized the PCR. The repertoire was sequenced with immunoSEQ multiplex PCR; TCRdb's copy has only in-frame clones and lacks some. Of roughly 110,000 clones in the sample, about 72% were seen once. Specimen: PBMCs. The receptors shown here come from a young man in good health and CMV-seronegative.

In DNA, the CDR3 is TGTGCCAGCAGCTTCTCCGGGACAGGAAACACTGAAGCTTTCTTT. This sequence encodes CASSFSGTGNTEAFF. The chain has TRBV5-4 and TRBJ1-1; 8 bases map to TRBD1. This CDR3 has 15 amino acids. The germline V gene encodes CDR1 SGHNT and CDR2 YYREEE (reference sequence). With 2 bases clipped from V and 2 bases from J, the junction kept 5 bases outside the gene matches.

This clone occurred a few times. The chain uses TRBV11-2 and TRBJ2-1; D may be TRBD1 (6 bases). CDR3 length: 16 residues. The V end was cut by 5 bases, the J end by 4 bases, with 18 bases between. CDR1 and CDR2 (germline): SGHAT, FQNNGV. As DNA, the CDR3 is TGTGCCAGCAGCCTAAGCATTGGGGGCCTTTACAATGAGCAGTTCTTC. Amino acids: CASSLSIGGLYNEQFF.

By share, this clone ranks as medium-sized. The chain links TRBV5-1 to TRBJ1-1; 7 positions match TRBD1. This CDR3 is built from 15 residues. Germline CDR1 reads SGHRS; CDR2 reads YFSETQ. V shed 4 bases, J shed 2 bases, and the junction held 8 bases outside the gene matches. CDR3 bases: TGCGCCAGCAGCCTATTGACAGGGATAAACACTGAAGCTTTCTTT. The encoded protein is CASSLLTGINTEAFF.

Regarding this clone: One end of the junction is discordant with germline, which a read error may explain. J is TRBJ2-3 and V is TRBV7-3; no firm D call. The V gene's germline CDR1 is SGHTA and CDR2 FQGTGA. The CDR3 contains 15 residues. CDR3: CASSVTPLSSDTQYF. Here the CDR3 DNA reads TGTGCCAGCAGCGTAACCCCCCTATCATCCGATACGCAGTATTTT.

The J gene is TRBJ2-5, the V gene TRBV5-1, with D maybe TRBD2 (5 bases). V was cut by 4 bases and J by 2 bases, with 15 bases left in between. The CDR3 runs to 15 residues. Germline loops: CDR1 SGHRS, CDR2 YFSETQ. This CDR3 is CASSLLGLDQETQYF. DNA for the CDR3: TGCGCCAGCAGCCTACTAGGACTCGATCAAGAGACCCAGTACTTC.

The rearrangement uses TRBV2 and TRBJ1-2; D ambiguous. The ends were cut back, 1 base at V and 2 bases at J, with 8 bases in the middle. The CDR3 contains 14 residues. The V gene's germline CDR1 is SNHLY and CDR2 FYNNEI. The CDR3 spells CASSEEWRNYGYTF. CDR3 nucleotide sequence: TGTGCCAGCAGTGAAGAGTGGAGGAACTATGGCTACACCTTC.

The chain has TRBV7-9 and TRBJ2-7, with 7 bases fitting TRBD1. Looked up from germline, CDR1 is SEHNR and CDR2 is FQNEAQ (reference sequence). With 4 bases clipped from V and 5 bases from J, the junction kept 11 bases outside the gene matches. The length of the CDR3 is 15 residues. The CDR3, as DNA: TGTGCCAGCAGCTCCCCCTTCGACAGGGTGGACGAGCAGTACTTC. This gives the protein CASSSPFDRVDEQYF.

The V gene is TRBV9, the J gene TRBJ2-1; 9 bases align to TRBD2. With 0 bases clipped from V and 7 bases from J, the junction kept 8 bases outside the gene matches. Per germline, CDR1 SGDLS and CDR2 YYNGEE. The CDR3 loop spans 16 amino acids. CDR3 in DNA: TGTGCCAGCAGCGTAGAGGAGCGGGGGGCGGGGAATGAGCAGTTCTTC. Translating it yields CASSVEERGAGNEQFF.

In DNA, the CDR3 is TGTGCCAGCAGCCACGATCTTTGGAGCTACGAGCAGTACTTC. It specifies CASSHDLWSYEQYF. The chain has TRBV16 and TRBJ2-7; no clear D gene. This CDR3 has 14 amino acids. The germline V gene has CDR1 KGHSY and CDR2 FQNENV. V was trimmed by 3 bases and J by 3 bases, leaving 12 bases between them.